A single sample gave rise to the 8 T cell receptor beta chains below, sequenced in a study of shared clonotypes between healthy human individuals. Positive CCR7 selection of CD45RO-negative cells yielded the naive CD8 cells, and terminally differentiated effector memory CD45RA+ cells were excluded. The protocol was immunoSEQ multiplex PCR, while the TCRdb copy is restricted to in-frame clones and leaves out a portion. The sample yields about 2.1 million clones, 85% to 95% seen once. Sequencing was performed on naive CD8+ T cells from PBMCs. The origin of the receptors is a man aged 18-30 years in good health. Some clones in this sample may be carry-over from other donors' samples.

The chain joins TRBV25-1 to TRBJ1-4, with unresolved D. Germline CDR1 MGHDK, CDR2 SYGVNS. The CDR3 consists of 12 residues. V was shortened by 3 bases and J by 5 bases, with 4 bases between the two germline ends. CDR3 DNA sequence: TGTGCCAGCAGTGAGCCGAATGAAAAACTGTTTTTT. Translating gives CASSEPNEKLFF.

The sample holds one count of this clone. This chain links TRBV6-6 with TRBJ2-7, with 14 bases lining up with TRBD2. Germline V CDR1 and CDR2: MNHNY, SVGAGI (reference sequence). CDR3 length: 15 amino acids. The V gene end was trimmed by 2 bases and the J gene end by 7 bases; junction bases not matched to a gene: 4. The CDR3 loop is CASSYMGLAGAEQYF. The DNA of the CDR3 is TGTGCCAGCAGTTACATGGGACTAGCGGGAGCGGAGCAGTACTTC.

CDR3 protein: CASQGREETQYF. The CDR3 coding sequence is TGTGCCAGCCAGGGCAGGGAAGAGACCCAGTACTTC. V and J are TRBV11-1 and TRBJ2-5, with a weak D call TRBD1 (5 bases). The ends were cut back, 8 bases at V and 3 bases at J, with 10 bases in the middle. Per germline, CDR1 SGHAT and CDR2 FQDESV (reference sequence). The CDR3 has 12 amino acids.

The V call is TRBV11-2, the J call TRBJ2-3; possible D gene TRBD1, 6 bases. Trimming took 1 base from V and 0 from J, leaving 8 bases between them. Germline values: CDR1 SGHAT, CDR2 FQNNGV. CDR3 length: 15 amino acids. CDR3: CASSLGQASTDTQYF. The DNA for the CDR3 is TGTGCCAGCAGCTTAGGACAGGCTAGCACAGATACGCAGTATTTT. The variable domain in full, with the rest retrieved from reference TRBV11-2 and TRBJ2-3, is EAGVAQSPRYKIIEKRQSVAFWCNPISGHATLYWYQQILGQGPKLLIQFQNNGVVDDSQLPKDRFSAERLKGVDSTLKIQPAKLEDSAVYLCASSLGQASTDTQYFGPGTRLTVL.

The chain joins TRBV6-5 to TRBJ1-2; D gene unclear. The CDR3 length is 13 residues. V was clipped by 5 bases and J by 0 bases, with 7 bases between them. Per the germline V gene, CDR1 is MNHEY and CDR2 is SVGAGI. The CDR3 reads CASSSFPNYGYTF. The CDR3 DNA reads TGTGCCAGCAGTAGTTTTCCTAACTATGGCTACACCTTC.

The rearrangement joins TRBV28 to TRBJ2-2; the D gene is possibly TRBD2 (6 bases). CDR3 length equals 17 residues. Between the trimmed V and J ends, which lost 6 bases and 6 bases, there was a span of 23 bases. Germline-derived CDR1 and CDR2 are MDHEN and SYDVKM. The DNA of the CDR3 is TGTGCCAGCAGGAGCCTTAGGACGGAGACTAGAGCCGGGGAGCTGTTTTTT. Its protein is CASRSLRTETRAGELFF.

The chain links TRBV15 to TRBJ2-1; D might be TRBD2 (5 bases). The CDR3 length is 15 residues. The V and J ends lost 0 bases and 4 bases respectively, with 10 bases between them. CDR1 LNHNV and CDR2 YYDKDF come from the germline V gene (reference sequence). This CDR3 is CATSRELGAYNEQFF. CDR3 sequence (DNA): TGTGCCACCAGCAGAGAACTAGGAGCTTACAATGAGCAGTTCTTC. Full variable domain (remainder filled in from reference TRBV15 and TRBJ2-1): DAMVIQNPRYQVTQFGKPVTLSCSQTLNHNVMYWYQQKSSQAPKLLFHYYDKDFNNEADTPDNFQSRRPNTSFCFLDIRSPGLGDTAMYLCATSRELGAYNEQFFGPGTRLTVL.

The gene calls are TRBV27 and TRBJ2-2; TRBD1 agrees at 7 bases. In germline, CDR1 is MNHEY, CDR2 SMNVEV (reference sequence). The CDR3 consists of 16 residues. V lost 3 bases, J lost 6 bases, and 10 bases stayed unmatched. The CDR3 spells CASSFSTGEISGELFF. CDR3 DNA: TGTGCCAGCAGTTTTAGTACAGGGGAAATTTCCGGGGAGCTGTTTTTT.